The rows below give T cell receptor beta chains drawn from one sample of a study of T cell responses to AZD1222 COVID-19 vaccine. Profiling relied on immunoSEQ multiplex PCR, and the TCRdb table lists in-frame clones only, not all of them. The sample lists more than 100,000 clones; 90% were seen once. The sample consisted of peripheral blood, taken on day 0 of AZD1222 vaccination. Receptors originate from an adult in good health. CDR3s include the opening cysteine and the closing phenylalanine or tryptophan. D genes are given only for firm matches. Size is stated for part of the rows, as once, few or many counts, or as a class when the clone is expanded.

v_gene,j_gene,abundance,d_gene,CDR3aa,CDR3nt
TRBV19,TRBJ1-6,once,TRBD1,CASSIRTGGVGNSPLHF,TGTGCCAGTAGTATACGGACAGGGGGCGTGGGTAATTCACCCCTCCACTTT
TRBV6-5,TRBJ2-7,-,-,CASATPSSYEQYF,TGTGCCAGCGCGACCCCGAGCTCCTACGAGCAGTACTTC
TRBV30,TRBJ1-5,-,-,CAWNRDRLQPQHF,TGTGCCTGGAACAGGGACCGCCTTCAGCCCCAGCATTTT
TRBV15,TRBJ1-3,-,-,CATSRDLGSGNTIYF,TGTGCCACCAGCAGAGATTTGGGATCTGGAAACACCATATATTTT
TRBV27,TRBJ1-6,-,-,CASSVSDNSPLHF,TGTGCCAGCAGTGTCAGTGATAATTCACCCCTCCACTTT
TRBV7-9,TRBJ2-2,-,TRBD2,CASSPRGGNTGELFF,TGTGCCAGCAGCCCGCGGGGGGGGAACACCGGGGAGCTGTTTTTT
TRBV7-2,TRBJ1-5,-,-,CASSPEGIQPQHF,TGTGCCAGCAGCCCCGAGGGTATTCAGCCCCAGCATTTT
TRBV27,TRBJ2-1,-,TRBD2,CASSLYGLAGDNEQFF,TGTGCCAGCAGTTTATATGGACTAGCGGGGGACAATGAGCAGTTCTTC
TRBV25-1,TRBJ2-1,-,-,CASSESWGPEQFF,TGTGCCAGCAGTGAATCTTGGGGGCCCGAGCAGTTCTTC
TRBV5-1,TRBJ2-2,once,-,CASSLVRGLNTGELFF,TGCGCCAGCAGCTTGGTTAGGGGCCTGAACACCGGGGAGCTGTTTTTT
TRBV2,TRBJ1-2,-,-,CASSEGRFNYGYTF,TGTGCCAGCAGTGAAGGCCGGTTTAACTATGGCTACACCTTC
TRBV4-1,TRBJ2-5,-,-,CASSQGWVRGETQYF,TGCGCCAGCAGCCAAGGGTGGGTGCGGGGAGAGACCCAGTACTTC
TRBV9,TRBJ2-7,-,TRBD2,CASSTRTSGTYEQYF,TGTGCCAGCAGCACCCGGACTAGCGGGACCTACGAGCAGTACTTC
TRBV19,TRBJ1-5,few,-,CASSIGWRGGHQPQHF,TGTGCCAGTAGTATAGGTTGGAGGGGGGGCCATCAGCCCCAGCATTTT
TRBV28,TRBJ2-7,-,TRBD2,CASSILSGAYEQYF,TGTGCCAGCAGCATACTAAGCGGGGCATACGAGCAGTACTTC
TRBV6-1,TRBJ1-4,-,TRBD1,CASSESGGAGSNEKLFF,TGTGCCAGCAGTGAGTCAGGGGGCGCCGGTTCTAATGAAAAACTGTTTTTT
TRBV5-4,TRBJ2-3,-,TRBD2,CASSTGTSGVRDTQYF,TGTGCCAGCAGCACAGGGACTAGCGGGGTGAGAGATACGCAGTATTTT
TRBV9,TRBJ1-2,-,TRBD1,CASSVRQGALGDGYTF,TGTGCCAGCAGCGTGAGACAGGGGGCGCTTGGGGATGGCTACACCTTC
TRBV5-8,TRBJ2-7,-,TRBD1,CASSLVAGGIYEQYF,TGTGCCAGCAGCTTGGTGGCAGGGGGCATCTACGAGCAGTACTTC
TRBV7-2,TRBJ2-2,-,TRBD2,CASSLSGGTGELFF,TGTGCCAGCAGCCTCAGCGGGGGAACCGGGGAGCTGTTTTTT
TRBV5-1,TRBJ2-2,-,-,CASSLGGTTNTGELFF,TGCGCCAGCAGCTTGGGAGGGACCACGAACACCGGGGAGCTGTTTTTT
TRBV7-9,TRBJ2-7,-,-,CASSRNGQGGEQYF,TGTGCCAGCAGCCGAAATGGGCAGGGTGGCGAGCAGTACTTC
TRBV7-6,TRBJ2-1,-,TRBD2,CASSQRAGGPNEQFF,TGTGCCAGCAGCCAGCGAGCGGGGGGGCCGAATGAGCAGTTCTTC
TRBV12-3/TRBV12-4,TRBJ2-7,-,TRBD1,CASGTGPYEQYF,TGTGCCAGCGGGACAGGACCCTACGAGCAGTACTTC
TRBV20-1,TRBJ2-4,-,TRBD1,CSASDRDRDLTIQYF,TGCAGTGCTAGTGACAGGGACAGGGATCTTACCATTCAGTACTTC
TRBV7-9,TRBJ2-1,-,-,CAGHFINEQFF,TGTGCTGGGCATTTTATCAATGAGCAGTTCTTC
TRBV5-4,TRBJ1-1,-,-,CASSLATVDGAFF,TGTGCCAGCAGCTTGGCGACCGTGGATGGAGCTTTCTTT
TRBV29-1,TRBJ1-5,-,-,CSGTQGIDQPQHF,TGCAGCGGTACTCAGGGGATCGATCAGCCCCAGCATTTT
TRBV6-5,TRBJ1-4,-,-,CASGINEKLFF,TGTGCCAGCGGGATTAATGAAAAACTGTTTTTT
TRBV7-6,TRBJ2-1,-,TRBD1,CASSSRRTGGFYEQFF,TGTGCCAGCAGCTCACGTCGGACAGGGGGCTTCTATGAGCAGTTCTTC
TRBV5-1,TRBJ2-7,once,-,CASSLAPEPPYEQYF,TGCGCCAGCAGCTTGGCGCCGGAGCCCCCCTACGAGCAGTACTTC
TRBV4-1,TRBJ1-4,once,-,CASSGYKGQSNEKLFF,TGCGCCAGCAGCGGATATAAAGGACAGTCTAATGAAAAACTGTTTTTT
TRBV14,TRBJ2-7,-,TRBD2,CASNFGGEQQYF,TGTGCCAGCAACTTTGGGGGGGAGCAGCAGTACTTC
TRBV5-4,TRBJ1-4,-,-,CASRHQLETNEKLFF,TGTGCCAGCAGACATCAGCTGGAAACAAATGAAAAACTGTTTTTT
TRBV6-4,TRBJ2-5,-,TRBD2,CASSQTSGGAETQYF,TGTGCCAGCAGCCAGACTAGCGGGGGGGCGGAGACCCAGTACTTC
TRBV16,TRBJ2-1,-,-,CASSQSNEQFF,TGTGCCAGCAGCCAATCGAATGAGCAGTTCTTC
TRBV27,TRBJ2-1,-,TRBD2,CASRISGSSYNEQFF,TGTGCCAGCAGGATCAGCGGGAGCTCCTACAATGAGCAGTTCTTC
TRBV7-2,TRBJ1-2,once,TRBD1,CASSLAGTGDGYGYTF,TGTGCCAGCAGCTTAGCAGGCACAGGGGATGGCTATGGCTACACCTTC
TRBV7-3,TRBJ1-1,-,-,CASSLTNSDTEAFF,TGTGCCAGCAGCTTAACTAACAGTGACACTGAAGCTTTCTTT
TRBV6-2/TRBV6-3,TRBJ2-7,-,TRBD2,CASSFGRGYEQYF,TGTGCCAGCAGTTTCGGGAGGGGTTACGAGCAGTACTTC
TRBV7-6,TRBJ2-7,once,-,CASSLEAGTGYEQYF,TGTGCCAGCAGCTTAGAGGCAGGAACGGGTTACGAGCAGTACTTC
TRBV5-1,TRBJ1-2,-,TRBD1,CASSLKGTGSGYTF,TGCGCCAGCAGCTTAAAGGGGACAGGGAGTGGCTACACCTTC
TRBV9,TRBJ2-5,-,TRBD2,CASSVVWASGASSGETQYF,TGTGCCAGCAGCGTAGTGTGGGCTAGCGGGGCGTCCTCGGGAGAGACCCAGTACTTC
TRBV4-2,TRBJ1-2,-,TRBD1,CASSQAVTGGTGYGYTF,TGTGCCAGCAGCCAAGCAGTTACAGGGGGAACCGGCTATGGCTACACCTTC
TRBV14,TRBJ1-6,-,-,CASSQVGRNSPLHF,TGTGCCAGCAGCCAAGTTGGCCGAAATTCACCCCTCCACTTT